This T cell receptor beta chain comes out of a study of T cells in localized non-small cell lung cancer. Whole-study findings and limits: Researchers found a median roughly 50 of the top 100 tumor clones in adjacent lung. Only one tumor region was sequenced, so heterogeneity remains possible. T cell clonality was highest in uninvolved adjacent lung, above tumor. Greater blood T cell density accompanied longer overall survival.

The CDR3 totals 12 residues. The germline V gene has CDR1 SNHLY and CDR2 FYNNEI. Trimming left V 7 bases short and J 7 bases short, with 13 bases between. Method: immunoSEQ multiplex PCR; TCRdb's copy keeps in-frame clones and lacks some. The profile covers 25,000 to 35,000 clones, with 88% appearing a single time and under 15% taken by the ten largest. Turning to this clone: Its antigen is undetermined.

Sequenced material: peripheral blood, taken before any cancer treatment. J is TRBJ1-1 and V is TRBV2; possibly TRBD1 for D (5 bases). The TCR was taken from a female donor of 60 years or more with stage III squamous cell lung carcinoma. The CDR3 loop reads CASKWAQGEAFF. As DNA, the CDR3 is TGTGCCAGCAAATGGGCCCAGGGTGAAGCTTTCTTT.